A single sample gave rise to the 14 T cell receptor beta chains below, sequenced in a study of CD8+CD57+ T cells in acquired aplastic anemia. Researchers used genomic DNA as the template to profile TCR beta VDJ and CDR3. One entry per CDR3 protein, called by TCRdb with MiXCR from the reads. The sample includes 90,000 to 120,000 distinct CDR3 sequences, 40% to 65% of them seen just once. The sample was sorted CD4+, CD8+, or CD8+CD57+ T cells (not recorded which) from PBMCs. The receptors come from a human donor in good health, serving as a control.

This chain uses TRBV29-1 with TRBJ2-7, with D maybe TRBD2 (6 bases). Germline CDR1 and CDR2: SQVTM and ANQGSEA. Trimming pared 6 bases from V and 6 bases from J, leaving 18 bases between. CDR3 length equals 13 residues. The CDR3 region has the DNA TGCAGCGTGTTTAGCGGACATAGGACCGAGCAGTACTTC. It encodes CSVFSGHRTEQYF.

The chain links TRBV6-2 or TRBV6-3 to TRBJ1-2, with D unclear. CDR3 size: 12 residues. V lost 5 bases and J lost 3, with 7 bases in between. CDR1 MNHEY and CDR2 SVGEGT come from the germline V gene. The DNA for the CDR3 is TGTGCCAGCAGTATCGTGGACTATGGCTACACCTTC. This sequence encodes CASSIVDYGYTF.

V usage is TRBV25-1 and J usage is TRBJ1-2, with D possibly being TRBD1 (5 bases). Trimming removed 5 bases at V and 6 bases at J, with 7 bases between. The CDR3 covers 11 residues. In germline, CDR1 is MGHDK, CDR2 SYGVNS. The CDR3 DNA follows: TGTGCCAGCAGTCGGGGGAATGGCTACACCTTC. Translating gives CASSRGNGYTF.

The rearrangement uses TRBV29-1 and TRBJ2-7; the D is unclear. The CDR3 has 12 residues. The germline gives CDR1 SQVTM, CDR2 ANQGSEA. Trimming cost V 4 bases and J 2 bases, with 9 bases left between them. The DNA of the CDR3 is TGCAGCGTTGTCGGTCAAACCTACGAGCAGTACTTC. As protein: CSVVGQTYEQYF.

The chain is built from TRBV29-1 and TRBJ1-5; D remains ambiguous. Germline-derived CDR1 and CDR2 are SQVTM and ANQGSEA. Trimming stripped 4 bases from V and 0 bases from J, with 7 bases between. This CDR3 region has 13 residues. The CDR3 region has the DNA TGCAGCGTTGCGGAAAATAGCAATCAGCCCCAGCATTTT. Translation: CSVAENSNQPQHF.

A single count supports this clonotype. For the CDR3, the DNA is TGTGCCAGCAGTGGGGGGGGCAGGGGGATTGCACCTCCGTGCTCCTACGAGCAGTACTTC. Residues: CASSGGGRGIAPPCSYEQYF. The rearrangement uses TRBV25-1 and TRBJ2-7; D is perhaps TRBD1 or TRBD2 (7 bases each). Trimming removed 4 bases from V and 0 bases from J, with 28 bases in between. The CDR3 contains 20 residues. Germline loops: CDR1 MGHDK, CDR2 SYGVNS.

This chain joins TRBV5-5 and TRBJ1-5; 11 bases fit TRBD1. The germline V gene has CDR1 SGHKS and CDR2 YYEKEE (reference sequence). This CDR3 is built from 13 residues. The junction had 7 bases not matched to a gene; V was cut back by 4 bases and J by 13 bases. The DNA of the CDR3 is TGTGCCAGCAGCAAGAGCGGGACAGGGGGACAGCATTTT. Translating it yields CASSKSGTGGQHF.

This clonotype was observed at least ten times. V is TRBV6-1 and J is TRBJ1-1, with TRBD1 matching 8 bases. The length of the CDR3 is 12 residues. The ends lost 7 bases at V and 4 bases at J; junction bases unmatched: 2. CDR1 is MNHNS, CDR2 SASEGT, per germline. DNA for the CDR3: TGTGCCAGCAAACAGGGGGTCACTGAAGCTTTCTTT. Translating gives CASKQGVTEAFF.

This clonotype came up many times. This chain connects TRBV12-3 or TRBV12-4 to TRBJ1-3, with 8 bases lining up with TRBD1. The CDR3 runs to 15 residues. V lost 4 bases to trimming and J lost 4 bases; unmatched junction nucleotides: 6. The CDR3 region is CASSYAGTGGNTIYF. The CDR3, as DNA: TGTGCCAGCAGTTACGCCGGGACAGGCGGAAACACCATATATTTT.

V is TRBV5-1 and J is TRBJ2-1; TRBD2 aligns across 11 bases. The length of the CDR3 is 16 residues. From germline, CDR1 is SGHRS and CDR2 YFSETQ. Unmatched junction bases numbered 3, after V lost 1 base and J lost 3 bases. The DNA of the CDR3 is TGCGCCAGCAGCTTGTTGGGACTAGCGGACTACAATGAGCAGTTCTTC. Translating gives CASSLLGLADYNEQFF.

Ten or more counts support this clonotype. The V gene is TRBV6-1, the J gene TRBJ2-7; TRBD2 is a possible D gene (6 bases). V gave up 7 bases and J gave up 1 base, with 17 bases separating them. Germline V CDR1 and CDR2: MNHNS, SASEGT. This CDR3 contains 15 residues. The DNA of the CDR3 is TGTGCCAGCAAGTCGGGGGTAGCCCCGTCCTACGAGCAGTACTTC. This gives the protein CASKSGVAPSYEQYF.

Ten or more counts support this clonotype. This chain joins TRBV9 and TRBJ1-5; the D gene is possibly TRBD1 (5 bases). V lost 3 bases to trimming and J lost 6 bases, with 10 bases between them. Germline assignment: CDR1 SGDLS and CDR2 YYNGEE. This CDR3 is 13 amino acids long. DNA for the CDR3: TGTGCCAGCAGCGGGGGGGACCTTCAGCCCCAGCATTTT. It yields the protein CASSGGDLQPQHF. The full variable domain, rest sourced from reference TRBV9 and TRBJ1-5, is DSGVTQTPKHLITATGQRVTLRCSPRSGDLSVYWYQQSLDQGLQFLIQYYNGEERAKGNILERFSAQQFPDLHSELNLSSLELGDSALYFCASSGGDLQPQHFGDGTRLSIL.

This clonotype came up many times. The chain is built from TRBV24-1 and TRBJ2-2, with D uncertain. V lost 0 bases and J 0 bases, leaving 7 bases between the germline ends. The CDR3 has 16 residues. Germline lookup yields CDR1 KGHDR and CDR2 SFDVKD. The CDR3 is CATSDLTEANTGELFF. In DNA form, the CDR3 reads TGTGCCACCAGTGATTTGACAGAGGCGAACACCGGGGAGCTGTTTTTT.

This chain uses TRBV9 with TRBJ2-7; tentatively, D is TRBD1 or TRBD2 (5 bases each). The CDR3 contains 13 residues. V shed 0 bases and J shed 6 bases, with 10 bases lying between them. The germline V gene encodes CDR1 SGDLS and CDR2 YYNGEE. DNA of the CDR3: TGTGCCAGCAGCGTAGCGTCGGGGACCGAGCAGTACTTC. It translates to CASSVASGTEQYF. Based on the CDR3 plus reference TRBV9 and TRBJ2-7, the full variable domain is DSGVTQTPKHLITATGQRVTLRCSPRSGDLSVYWYQQSLDQGLQFLIQYYNGEERAKGNILERFSAQQFPDLHSELNLSSLELGDSALYFCASSVASGTEQYFGPGTRLTVT.